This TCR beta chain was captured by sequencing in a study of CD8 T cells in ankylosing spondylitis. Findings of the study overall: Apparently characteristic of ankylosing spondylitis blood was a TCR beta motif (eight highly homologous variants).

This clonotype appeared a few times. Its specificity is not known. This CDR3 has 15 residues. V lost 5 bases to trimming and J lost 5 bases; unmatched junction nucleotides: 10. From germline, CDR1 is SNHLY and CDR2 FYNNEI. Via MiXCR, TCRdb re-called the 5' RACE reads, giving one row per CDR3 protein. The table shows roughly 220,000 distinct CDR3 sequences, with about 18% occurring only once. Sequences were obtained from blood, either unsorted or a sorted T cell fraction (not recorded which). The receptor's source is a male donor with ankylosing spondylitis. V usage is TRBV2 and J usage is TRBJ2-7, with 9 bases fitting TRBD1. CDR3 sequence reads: CASSPSGTGQDEQYF. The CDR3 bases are TGTGCCAGCAGTCCCTCCGGGACAGGGCAGGACGAGCAGTACTTC. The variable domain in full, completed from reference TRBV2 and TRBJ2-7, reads EPEVTQTPSHQVTQMGQEVILRCVPISNHLYFYWYRQILGQKVEFLVSFYNNEISEKSEIFDDQFSVERPDGSNFTLKIRSTKLEDSAMYFCASSPSGTGQDEQYFGPGTRLTVT.